Included here is one TCR beta chain sequence, with context. The antigen is not known. TCRdb's table, derived via immunoSEQ multiplex PCR, lists solely in-frame clones and lacks some. In the table there are about 66,000 clones, about 90% of which are singletons. The sample comes from a study of OX40 agonist ivuxolimab in advanced cancers. Points from the study as a whole: Averaged across samples, CD8+ T cells carried more expanded clones than CD4+ did.

Enrollment shut out patients with autoimmune disease history or systemic immunosuppression. The receptor's source is an adult with an advanced solid tumor such as melanoma, head and neck, liver or kidney cancer. The material was CD4+ or CD8+ T cells sorted from blood, obtained in a trial of the OX40 agonist ivuxolimab.

The CDR3 sequence is CASSKQGNQPQHF. The CDR3 nucleotides are TGTGCCAGCAGCAAACAGGGCAATCAGCCCCAGCATTTT. This rearrangement joins TRBV6-5 to TRBJ1-5, with D possibly matching TRBD1 (5 bases). This CDR3 is built from 13 residues. Germline loops: CDR1 MNHEY, CDR2 SVGAGI. V dropped 6 bases and J dropped 2 bases, with 8 bases sitting between them.